One sample yielded the 11 T cell receptor beta chains listed below, sequenced in a study of CD8+CD57+ T cells in acquired aplastic anemia. Patients who underwent sequencing had shown CD8+CD57+ cell expansion by flow cytometry. Genomic DNA, serving as template, underwent TCR beta VDJ and CDR3 profiling. TCRdb processed the reads anew with MiXCR; each CDR3 protein has one entry. The sample yields a few hundred thousand distinct CDR3 sequences, 25% to 40% seen once. Sequencing was performed on sorted CD4+, CD8+, or CD8+CD57+ T cells (not recorded which) from PBMCs. The receptors shown here come from a human donor with aplastic anemia.

J is TRBJ2-7 and V is TRBV7-3, with D unclear. The V end lost 4 bases, the J end lost 4 bases, and 8 bases lay between the germline ends. The germline V gene has CDR1 SGHTA and CDR2 FQGTGA. The CDR3 length is 12 residues. The DNA for the CDR3 is TGTGCCAGCAGCTGGGAATCATACGAGCAGTACTTC. Its translation: CASSWESYEQYF.

This clonotype came up many times. This chain connects TRBV7-9 to TRBJ2-7, with TRBD2 matching over 9 bases. Per the germline V gene, CDR1 is SEHNR and CDR2 is FQNEAQ (reference sequence). V dropped 5 bases and J dropped 7; count of bases not matched to a gene: 6. The CDR3 is 13 residues long. The DNA of the CDR3 is TGTGCCAGCAGCCTCGCCAGCGGGAGGGAGCAGTACTTC. This encodes CASSLASGREQYF.

The table lists this clonotype with a few counts. The chain joins TRBV20-1 to TRBJ2-7; TRBD1 matches 9 bases. Germline-derived CDR1 and CDR2 are DFQATT and SNEGSKA (reference sequence). CDR3 length: 15 amino acids. J lost 3 bases, V lost 1 base, and 7 bases had no gene match. The CDR3 loop is CSARAPGTGHYEQYF. CDR3 bases: TGCAGTGCTAGAGCCCCTGGGACAGGGCACTACGAGCAGTACTTC.

About this clonotype: A much larger clonotype is one base distant, so this may be a read error. Lacking the conserved final phenylalanine or tryptophan, this CDR3 likely reflects a read error. V and J are TRBV2 and TRBJ2-2; D perhaps matches TRBD2 (6 bases). Germline V gene sequence: CDR1 SNHLY, CDR2 FYNNEI. Trimming cost V 8 bases and J 5 bases, with 15 bases left between them. The CDR3 is 14 residues long. The CDR3 DNA reads as TGTGCCAGCCTGGGACTTAAGAGTACCGGGGAGCTGTTTCTT. It specifies CASLGLKSTGELFL.

The CDR3 loop is CASSPGGPQHF. The CDR3 DNA is TGTGCCAGCAGCCCGGGGGGGCCCCAGCATTTT. The gene calls are TRBV7-3 and TRBJ1-5; the D gene is possibly TRBD1 (5 bases). The germline V gene has CDR1 SGHTA and CDR2 FQGTGA. The V end lost 5 bases, the J end lost 9 bases, and 8 bases lay between the germline ends. The CDR3 has 11 amino acids.

This clonotype was found once. The chain joins TRBV5-6 to TRBJ2-1; TRBD2 is a possible D gene (5 bases). Germline loops: CDR1 SGHDT, CDR2 YYEEEE. With 4 bases removed from V and 7 bases from J, the gap between germline ends came to 9 bases. The CDR3 loop spans 12 amino acids. In DNA form, the CDR3 reads TGTGCCAGCAGCCTATGGAGGAATGAGCAGTTCTTC. It yields the protein CASSLWRNEQFF.

In this sample, this clonotype turned up a few times. J is TRBJ2-7 and V is TRBV7-3; no firm D call. The CDR3 has 13 residues. CDR1 and CDR2 from the germline V gene are SGHTA and FQGTGA. Trimming left V 10 bases short and J 4 bases short, with 17 bases between. This chain's CDR3 is CANLGPGHYEQYF. CDR3 in DNA: TGTGCCAACCTTGGGCCAGGCCATTACGAGCAGTACTTC. Variable domain in full (rest from reference TRBV7-3 and TRBJ2-7): GAGVSQTPSNKVTEKGKYVELRCDPISGHTALYWYRQSLGQGPEFLIYFQGTGAADDSGLPNDRFFAVRPEGSVSTLKIQRTERGDSAVYLCANLGPGHYEQYFGPGTRLTVT.

The chain employs TRBV25-1 and TRBJ1-2; D uncertain. V lost 9 bases and J lost 4, with 6 bases in between. Germline values: CDR1 MGHDK, CDR2 SYGVNS. The CDR3 contains 10 residues. DNA for the CDR3: TGTGCCAGAGCTAGCTATGGCTACACCTTC. Amino acid sequence: CARASYGYTF.

V and J are TRBV2 and TRBJ1-5, with 9 bases matching TRBD1. This CDR3 spans 15 amino acids. Germline CDR1 is SNHLY and CDR2 is FYNNEI. Trimming took 6 bases from V and 4 from J; bases not matched to a gene: 7. In DNA, the CDR3 is TGTGCCAGCAGCAATCCCGGACAGGGGAATCAGCCCCAGCATTTT. This encodes CASSNPGQGNQPQHF. The variable domain in full, with the rest retrieved from reference TRBV2 and TRBJ1-5, is EPEVTQTPSHQVTQMGQEVILRCVPISNHLYFYWYRQILGQKVEFLVSFYNNEISEKSEIFDDQFSVERPDGSNFTLKIRSTKLEDSAMYFCASSNPGQGNQPQHFGDGTRLSIL.

This clonotype was seen ten or more times. The chain carries TRBV9 and TRBJ2-7, with 7 bases identical to TRBD2. The CDR3 sequence is 13 residues long. V dropped 5 bases and J dropped 7; count of bases not matched to a gene: 9. Germline lookup yields CDR1 SGDLS and CDR2 YYNGEE. The CDR3 sequence is CASSTRGSDEQYF. The CDR3 DNA is TGTGCCAGCAGTACCCGCGGGAGTGATGAGCAGTACTTC. Full variable domain (rest looked up from reference TRBV9 and TRBJ2-7): DSGVTQTPKHLITATGQRVTLRCSPRSGDLSVYWYQQSLDQGLQFLIQYYNGEERAKGNILERFSAQQFPDLHSELNLSSLELGDSALYFCASSTRGSDEQYFGPGTRLTVT.

The chain combines TRBV14 with TRBJ2-7, with TRBD2 as a possible D gene (5 bases). CDR3 length: 15 residues. Between the trimmed V and J ends, which lost 0 bases and 6 bases, there was a span of 15 bases. The germline CDR1 and CDR2 sequences are SGHDN and FVKESK. In nucleotides, the CDR3 is TGTGCCAGCAGCCAAGAGGGTAGAGGGCTAAGCGAGCAGTACTTC. It is translated as CASSQEGRGLSEQYF.